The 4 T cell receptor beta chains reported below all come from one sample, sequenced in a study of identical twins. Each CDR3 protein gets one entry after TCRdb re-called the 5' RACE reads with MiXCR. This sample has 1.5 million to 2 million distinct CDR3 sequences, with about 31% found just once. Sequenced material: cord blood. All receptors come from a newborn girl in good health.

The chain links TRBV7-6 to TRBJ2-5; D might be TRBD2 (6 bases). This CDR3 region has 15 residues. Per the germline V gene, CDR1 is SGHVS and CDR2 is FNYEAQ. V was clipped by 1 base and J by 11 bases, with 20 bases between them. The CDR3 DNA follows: TGTGCCAGCAGCTTAGTGAGGCTAGCGATTAATGAGCAGTACTTC. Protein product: CASSLVRLAINEQYF.

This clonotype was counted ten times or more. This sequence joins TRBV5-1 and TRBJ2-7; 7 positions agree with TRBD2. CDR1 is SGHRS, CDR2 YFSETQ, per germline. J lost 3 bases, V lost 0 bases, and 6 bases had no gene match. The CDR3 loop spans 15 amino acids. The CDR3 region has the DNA TGCGCCAGCAGCTTGGAGCGGGACTCGCTCTACGAGCAGTACTTC. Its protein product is CASSLERDSLYEQYF.

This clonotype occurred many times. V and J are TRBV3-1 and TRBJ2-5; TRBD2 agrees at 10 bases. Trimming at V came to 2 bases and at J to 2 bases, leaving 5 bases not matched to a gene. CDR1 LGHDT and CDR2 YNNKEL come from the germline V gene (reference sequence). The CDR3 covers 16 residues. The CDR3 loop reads CASSQLPGLAQETQYF. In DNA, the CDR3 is TGTGCCAGCAGCCAACTCCCGGGACTAGCGCAAGAGACCCAGTACTTC.

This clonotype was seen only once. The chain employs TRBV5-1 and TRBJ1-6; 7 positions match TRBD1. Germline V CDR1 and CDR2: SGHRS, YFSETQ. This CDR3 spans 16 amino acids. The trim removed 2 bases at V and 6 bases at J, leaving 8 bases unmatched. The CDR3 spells CASSLTGAPTNSPLHF. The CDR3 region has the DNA TGCGCCAGCAGCTTAACAGGGGCTCCCACTAATTCACCCCTCCACTTT.